The 27 T cell receptor beta chains below come from one sample, sequenced in a study of HIV-infected patients and healthy controls. All unsorted peripheral T cells were captured because whole blood was used without fractionation. cDNA was made from about 500 ng RNA using alpha and beta constant primers. Using multiplexing indices, alpha and beta chain libraries were generated apart by chain-specific third strand synthesis. A single record per CDR3 protein comes from TCRdb applying MiXCR to the 5' RACE reads. Of 8,000 to 10,000 distinct CDR3 sequences listed, 7% to 8.5% are singletons. Specimen: blood, collected before antiretroviral therapy. These receptors came from an adult with HIV infection.

This clonotype rates as medium-sized. The V and J genes are TRBV5-4 and TRBJ2-3; the D gene is possibly TRBD2 (5 bases). The germline V gene encodes CDR1 SGHNT and CDR2 YYREEE (reference sequence). The CDR3 spans 14 residues. The V end lost 1 base, the J end lost 2 bases, and 8 bases lay between the germline ends. The chain's CDR3 is CASSLRGNTDTQYF. The CDR3 coding sequence is TGTGCCAGCAGCTTGCGGGGTAACACAGATACGCAGTATTTT.

This clonotype has ten or more counts. This chain connects TRBV7-2 to TRBJ2-4; D gene unclear. Trimming pared 4 bases from V and 15 bases from J, leaving 25 bases between. Germline V lookup: CDR1 SGHTA, CDR2 FQGNSA. This CDR3 region has 15 residues. CDR3 coding DNA: TGTGCCAGCAGCTCTCCACATTCAGAGCCGGCCATGCGGTACTTC. It codes for CASSSPHSEPAMRYF.

This clonotype has a count of ten or more. The chain links TRBV6-5 to TRBJ2-7; perhaps D is TRBD1 or TRBD2 (5 bases each). V dropped 2 bases and J dropped 2 bases, with 10 bases sitting between them. From germline, CDR1 is MNHEY and CDR2 SVGAGI. The CDR3 sequence is 14 residues long. The CDR3: CASSYGTGTYEQYF. The CDR3 nucleotides read TGTGCCAGCAGTTACGGGACGGGTACCTACGAGCAGTACTTC.

This clonotype appeared many times. The rearrangement joins TRBV7-9 to TRBJ2-5; no clear D gene. V shed 1 base and J shed 5 bases, with 5 bases lying between them. Germline-derived CDR1 and CDR2 are SEHNR and FQNEAQ (reference sequence). The CDR3 sequence is 12 residues long. In DNA, the CDR3 is TGTGCCAGCAGCTTAGAATCGGAGACCCAGTACTTC. Amino acids: CASSLESETQYF.

The table lists this clonotype with many counts. The chain combines TRBV3-2 with TRBJ2-3; the D call TRBD1 from the table was never checked on the DNA. TRBV3-2 is classified as a pseudogene. This CDR3 is 17 amino acids long. The CDR3 loop is CASSQILRPGLTDTQYF. In DNA, the CDR3 is TGTGCCAGCAGCCAAATCTTGCGCCCCGGTCTCACAGATACGCAGTATTTT.

This clonotype is labeled medium-sized. The V call is TRBV20-1, the J call TRBJ2-6; D unclear. The V gene's germline CDR1 is DFQATT and CDR2 SNEGSKA (reference sequence). V was clipped by 5 bases and J by 2 bases, with 10 bases between them. The CDR3 has 14 residues. This chain's CDR3 is CSAEKDPGANVLTF. The CDR3 DNA follows: TGCAGTGCTGAGAAGGACCCTGGGGCCAACGTCCTGACTTTC.

This clonotype was seen at least ten times. CDR3 sequence (DNA): TGTGCCAGCAGCAATGTCTACAGGGCCGAGGACCACACCATATATTTT. The encoded protein is CASSNVYRAEDHTIYF. The rearrangement links TRBV12-3 or TRBV12-4 to TRBJ1-3; weak D call: TRBD1 (6 bases). The length of the CDR3 is 16 residues. Between the trimmed V and J ends, which lost 6 bases and 8 bases, there was a span of 23 bases.

The table lists this clonotype with many counts. V and J are TRBV20-1 and TRBJ1-2, with no clear D. This CDR3 contains 11 residues. Germline V gene sequence: CDR1 DFQATT, CDR2 SNEGSKA (reference sequence). Trimming removed 8 bases at V and 5 bases at J, with 12 bases between. CDR3 sequence reads: CSPTMTYGYTF. For the CDR3, the DNA is TGCAGTCCGACTATGACTTATGGCTACACCTTC.

This clonotype has ten or more counts. The chain employs TRBV7-9 and TRBJ1-1; TRBD1 matches 7 bases. CDR3 length equals 15 residues. Germline assignment: CDR1 SEHNR and CDR2 FQNEAQ (reference sequence). J lost 3 bases, V lost 5 bases, and 9 bases had no gene match. The CDR3 spells CASSTRYDRDTEAFF. In nucleotides, the CDR3 is TGTGCCAGCAGCACCCGGTATGACAGGGACACTGAAGCTTTCTTT. The variable domain in full, completed from reference TRBV7-9 and TRBJ1-1, reads DTGVSQNPRHKITKRGQNVTFRCDPISEHNRLYWYRQTLGQGPEFLTYFQNEAQLEKSRLLSDRFSAERPKGSFSTLEIQRTEQGDSAMYLCASSTRYDRDTEAFFGQGTRLTVV.

At least ten counts were recorded for this clonotype. The chain employs TRBV7-3 and TRBJ2-3; TRBD2 matches 7 bases. Losses at the gene ends were 8 bases for V and 1 base for J; bases not matched to a gene: 9. The germline V gene has CDR1 SGHTA and CDR2 FQGTGA. The CDR3 runs to 15 residues. The CDR3, as DNA: TGTGCCAGCGCCAGACTAGCCGGCGGCACAGATACGCAGTATTTT. Translation gives CASARLAGGTDTQYF.

In this sample, this clonotype turned up many times. The chain carries TRBV11-2 and TRBJ1-3; TRBD1 matches 8 bases. Germline trimming cut 5 bases from V and 0 bases from J; bases unmatched to any gene: 6. The CDR3 contains 16 residues. From germline, CDR1 is SGHAT and CDR2 FQNNGV. The CDR3 DNA is TGTGCCAGCAGCCCGGGGCAGGGGGCCTCTGGAAACACCATATATTTT. It is translated as CASSPGQGASGNTIYF.

In the case of this clonotype: A clone one base away is much larger, so this may be a read error. This chain connects TRBV12-3 or TRBV12-4 to TRBJ2-1, with TRBD2 matching 7 bases. The CDR3 loop spans 15 amino acids. This CDR3 is CAGSLGLFSYNEQFF. CDR3 nucleotide sequence: TGTGCCGGCAGTTTGGGACTATTCTCCTACAATGAGCAGTTCTTC.

Many counts were recorded for this clonotype. This chain uses TRBV5-1 with TRBJ2-7; D possibly corresponds to TRBD2 (5 bases). Germline V lookup: CDR1 SGHRS, CDR2 YFSETQ. Trimming removed 1 base at V and 0 bases at J, with 8 bases between. The CDR3 length is 14 residues. CDR3 sequence reads: CASSLWGDSYEQYF. CDR3 bases: TGCGCCAGCAGCTTGTGGGGAGACTCCTACGAGCAGTACTTC. Drawing the rest from reference TRBV5-1 and TRBJ2-7, the complete variable domain is KAGVTQTPRYLIKTRGQQVTLSCSPISGHRSVSWYQQTPGQGLQFLFEYFSETQRNKGNFPGRFSGRQFSNSRSEMNVSTLELGDSALYLCASSLWGDSYEQYFGPGTRLTVT.

Relative to its sample, this clonotype is medium-sized. The rearrangement joins TRBV5-5 to TRBJ1-5, with 9 bases identical to TRBD1. CDR1 and CDR2 (germline): SGHKS, YYEKEE (reference sequence). This CDR3 contains 15 residues. V gave up 0 bases and J gave up 2 bases; unmatched junction bases: 0. The CDR3 region has the DNA TGTGCCAGCAGCTTGGGGACAGGGGGCAATCAGCCCCAGCATTTT. Translating gives CASSLGTGGNQPQHF.

This clonotype was seen only a few times. This rearrangement joins TRBV24-1 to TRBJ1-2, with a weak D call TRBD1 (5 bases). V lost 3 bases and J 3 bases, leaving 13 bases between the germline ends. Germline CDR1 is KGHDR and CDR2 is SFDVKD. The CDR3 length is 15 residues. CDR3: CATSDPAGGDYGYTF. The CDR3 nucleotides are TGTGCCACCAGTGATCCGGCCGGGGGGGACTATGGCTACACCTTC.

This clonotype appeared many times. The chain employs TRBV21-1 and TRBJ2-3; the table's D call, TRBD1, has no DNA check behind it. TRBV21-1 is listed as a pseudogene. The CDR3 spans 17 residues. CDR3 protein: CASSKKPGQVGTDTQYF. Written as DNA, the CDR3 is TGTGCCAGCAGCAAAAAGCCAGGACAGGTCGGCACAGATACGCAGTATTTT.

This clonotype was found many times. The chain has TRBV9 and TRBJ2-1, with 7 bases matching TRBD2. CDR3 length equals 15 residues. Unmatched junction bases numbered 8, after V lost 3 bases and J lost 5 bases. Per the germline V gene, CDR1 is SGDLS and CDR2 is YYNGEE. The CDR3 region has the DNA TGTGCCAGCAGCGCGCGGGGGTTCGGCCACAATGAGCAGTTCTTC. Protein: CASSARGFGHNEQFF.

This clonotype was counted many times. The chain joins TRBV6-5 to TRBJ1-4; perhaps TRBD1 as D (5 bases). Trimming cost V 1 base and J 8 bases, with 17 bases left between them. The germline CDR1 and CDR2 sequences are MNHEY and SVGAGI. The CDR3 runs to 16 residues. In nucleotides, the CDR3 is TGTGCCAGCAGTTACTGGCCAGGGACTCGGGAGGAAAAACTGTTTTTT. Protein: CASSYWPGTREEKLFF.

This clonotype was seen ten or more times. This chain uses TRBV27 with TRBJ2-3; 8 bases match TRBD2. The CDR3 has 16 amino acids. Germline V CDR1 and CDR2: MNHEY, SMNVEV (reference sequence). V lost 2 bases to trimming and J lost 4 bases; unmatched junction nucleotides: 8. CDR3 sequence: CASSLRRGGSSDTQYF. CDR3 DNA: TGTGCCAGCAGTTTACGACGGGGGGGCTCTTCAGATACGCAGTATTTT.

This clonotype occurred a few times. The V and J genes are TRBV5-1 and TRBJ1-1; D call uncertain. V was trimmed by 4 bases and J by 0 bases, leaving 19 bases between them. Germline V gene lookup returns CDR1 SGHRS and CDR2 YFSETQ. The CDR3 loop spans 17 amino acids. The CDR3 is CASSRRAVTPLNTEAFF. The CDR3 coding sequence is TGCGCCAGCAGCCGGCGGGCGGTCACACCCTTGAACACTGAAGCTTTCTTT. The entire variable domain, with the rest obtained from reference TRBV5-1 and TRBJ1-1, is as follows: KAGVTQTPRYLIKTRGQQVTLSCSPISGHRSVSWYQQTPGQGLQFLFEYFSETQRNKGNFPGRFSGRQFSNSRSEMNVSTLELGDSALYLCASSRRAVTPLNTEAFFGQGTRLTVV.

Only a few counts were recorded for this clonotype. This chain joins TRBV6-5 and TRBJ1-1, with D uncertain. The V gene's germline CDR1 is MNHEY and CDR2 SVGAGI. The CDR3 is 16 residues long. The V end was cut by 2 bases, the J end by 5 bases, with 18 bases between. CDR3 DNA sequence: TGTGCCAGCAGTTACGGGTTCCCGGTAACCGAGACTGAAGCTTTCTTT. Translated: CASSYGFPVTETEAFF.

This clonotype was detected ten times or more. V usage is TRBV5-4 and J usage is TRBJ1-1; the D is unclear. The CDR3 consists of 14 residues. Germline V lookup: CDR1 SGHNT, CDR2 YYREEE (reference sequence). The V and J ends lost 3 bases and 3 bases respectively, with 12 bases between them. The chain's CDR3 is CASSSRTIDTEAFF. CDR3 nucleotides: TGTGCCAGCAGCTCCAGGACTATTGACACTGAAGCTTTCTTT. The whole variable domain, remainder taken from reference TRBV5-4 and TRBJ1-1, is ETGVTQSPTHLIKTRGQQVTLRCSSQSGHNTVSWYQQALGQGPQFIFQYYREEENGRGNFPPRFSGLQFPNYSSELNVNALELDDSALYLCASSSRTIDTEAFFGQGTRLTVV.

This clonotype was detected a few times. V is TRBV6-1 and J is TRBJ1-1, with D possibly TRBD1 on 6 matching bases. V gave up 2 bases and J gave up 11 bases, with 18 bases separating them. The CDR3 is 14 residues long. Germline CDR1 reads MNHNS; CDR2 reads SASEGT. The CDR3 coding sequence is TGTGCCAGCAGTGAATATCAACAGGGTGGAGCGGCTTTCTTT. It translates to CASSEYQQGGAAFF.

The chain's CDR3 is CASSPSVRPPYEQYF. The CDR3 DNA is TGTGCCAGCAGCCCCTCGGTCAGGCCACCCTACGAGCAGTACTTC. This chain connects TRBV7-2 to TRBJ2-7; D remains ambiguous. Germline lookup yields CDR1 SGHTA and CDR2 FQGNSA. This CDR3 has 15 residues. Trimming took 5 bases from V and 2 from J, leaving 16 bases between them.

Many counts were recorded for this clonotype. CDR3 region: CASSTTLAGSYNEQFF. DNA for the CDR3: TGTGCCAGCAGCACCACACTAGCGGGCTCCTACAATGAGCAGTTCTTC. The chain uses TRBV5-4 and TRBJ2-1; 9 nucleotides match TRBD2. Per the germline V gene, CDR1 is SGHNT and CDR2 is YYREEE (reference sequence). The junction had 5 bases not matched to a gene; V was cut back by 4 bases and J by 0 bases. This CDR3 region has 16 residues.

This clonotype was picked up many times. The gene calls are TRBV19 and TRBJ2-2; 7 positions agree with TRBD1. Unmatched junction bases numbered 1, after V lost 7 bases and J lost 5 bases. The V gene's germline CDR1 is LNHDA and CDR2 SQIVND (reference sequence). The CDR3 has 12 amino acids. CDR3 nucleotides: TGTGCCAGTAACAGGGGAACCGGGGAGCTGTTTTTT. Protein sequence: CASNRGTGELFF.

This clonotype was observed at least ten times. The chain joins TRBV20-1 to TRBJ1-2; D perhaps matches TRBD1 (6 bases). CDR3 length equals 17 residues. Per germline, CDR1 DFQATT and CDR2 SNEGSKA (reference sequence). DNA for the CDR3: TGCAGCGCCCGGGGGGGGCCAGGGTCTTATACTAACTATGGCTACACCTTC. Protein sequence: CSARGGPGSYTNYGYTF.